One sample yielded the 4 T cell receptor beta chains listed below, sequenced in a study of blood T cell repertoires in COVID-19. Generated by immunoSEQ multiplex PCR, the TCRdb table keeps only in-frame clones and is missing some. Counted here are approximately 110,000 clones, around 87% occurring once; the ten biggest clones make up about 30%. The sample consisted of peripheral blood. These receptors were taken from a woman older than 75 with acute or convalescent COVID-19.

The chain employs TRBV6-6 and TRBJ1-4; 8 bases align to TRBD1. Per germline, CDR1 MNHNY and CDR2 SVGAGI (reference sequence). The CDR3 has 14 amino acids. V dropped 6 bases and J dropped 9; count of bases not matched to a gene: 9. CDR3 sequence (DNA): TGTGCCAGCAGGGGGGGACAGGATGGGAAAAAACTGTTTTTT. Translating it yields CASRGGQDGKKLFF.

This clone was detected once. The chain recombines TRBV28 with TRBJ2-1; 8 nucleotides match TRBD2. This CDR3 has 17 residues. From germline, CDR1 is MDHEN and CDR2 SYDVKM. With 6 bases clipped from V and 3 bases from J, the junction kept 13 bases outside the gene matches. The CDR3: CASSPPGAGGGYNEQFF. The CDR3 DNA sequence: TGTGCCAGCAGCCCTCCGGGGGCGGGGGGAGGCTACAATGAGCAGTTCTTC. Drawing the rest from reference TRBV28 and TRBJ2-1, the complete variable domain is DVKVTQSSRYLVKRTGEKVFLECVQDMDHENMFWYRQDPGLGLRLIYFSYDVKMKEKGDIPEGYSVSREKKERFSLILESASTNQTSMYLCASSPPGAGGGYNEQFFGPGTRLTVL.

The CDR3 sequence: CASSEEWTGGYTF. The CDR3 nucleotides read TGTGCCAGCAGTGAAGAGTGGACGGGAGGCTACACCTTC. This chain uses TRBV2 with TRBJ1-2; no clear D gene. This CDR3 is 13 amino acids long. Trimming removed 1 base from V and 8 bases from J, with 11 bases in between. Looked up from germline, CDR1 is SNHLY and CDR2 is FYNNEI.

In this sample, this clone turned up once. This chain links TRBV7-9 with TRBJ2-5; 7 nucleotides align to TRBD1. Per germline, CDR1 SEHNR and CDR2 FQNEAQ (reference sequence). The CDR3 extends over 15 amino acids. Trimming removed 4 bases from V and 5 bases from J; junction bases left unmatched: 10. As DNA, the CDR3 is TGTGCCAGCAGCTCCTGGGACAGAATTTTGGAGACCCAGTACTTC. This translates into CASSSWDRILETQYF. Full variable domain (missing parts from reference TRBV7-9 and TRBJ2-5): DTGVSQNPRHKITKRGQNVTFRCDPISEHNRLYWYRQTLGQGPEFLTYFQNEAQLEKSRLLSDRFSAERPKGSFSTLEIQRTEQGDSAMYLCASSSWDRILETQYFGPGTRLLVL.